This paragraph covers one T cell receptor beta chain sequence. This specimen comes from a study of blood T cell repertoires in COVID-19. In the study overall: PBMCs, B-cell-depleted T cells, or T cells provided the cDNA or gDNA that made up the material.

Data came from immunoSEQ multiplex PCR; TCRdb stores just in-frame clones and leaves some out. This table holds around 110,000 clones, 90% found once. Input material: peripheral blood. The receptor comes from a human donor with active COVID-19. The donor label of this sample is uncertain.

In DNA, the CDR3 is TGTGCCAGCAGCCCGGGGACAGGGGTGGGGGAAAAACTGTTTTTT. This codes for CASSPGTGVGEKLFF. This sequence joins TRBV28 and TRBJ1-4; TRBD1 matches 10 bases. This CDR3 has 15 residues. V lost 6 bases to trimming and J lost 8 bases; unmatched junction nucleotides: 9. Germline values: CDR1 MDHEN, CDR2 SYDVKM.